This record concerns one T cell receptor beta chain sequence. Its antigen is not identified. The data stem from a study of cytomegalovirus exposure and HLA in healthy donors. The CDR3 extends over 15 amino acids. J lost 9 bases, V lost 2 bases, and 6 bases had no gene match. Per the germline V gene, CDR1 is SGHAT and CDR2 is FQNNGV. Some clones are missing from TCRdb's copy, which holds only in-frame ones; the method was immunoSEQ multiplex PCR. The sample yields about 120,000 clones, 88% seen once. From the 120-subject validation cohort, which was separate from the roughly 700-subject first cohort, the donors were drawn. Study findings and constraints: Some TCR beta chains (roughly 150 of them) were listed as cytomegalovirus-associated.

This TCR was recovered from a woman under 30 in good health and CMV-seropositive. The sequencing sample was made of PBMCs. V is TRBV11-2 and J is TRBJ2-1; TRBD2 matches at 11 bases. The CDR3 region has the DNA TGTGCCAGCAGCTTAATAGCGGGGGGGCTGGGTGAGCAGTTCTTC. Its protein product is CASSLIAGGLGEQFF.